Described below is a single T cell receptor (beta chain) sequence and its context. The antigen remains undetermined. V was clipped by 4 bases and J by 2 bases, with 12 bases between them. Germline V gene sequence: CDR1 LNHNV, CDR2 YYDKDF (reference sequence). The length of the CDR3 is 15 residues. The data derive from a study of Ad26.COV2.S vaccination and SARS-CoV-2 variants. Overall study context: Ad26.COV2.S given intramuscularly, once or twice 56 days apart.

General study points: Placebo recipients showed lower spike-specific TCR breadth than vaccinees.

Sequenced by immunoSEQ multiplex PCR; TCRdb stores in-frame clones only, minus some. Among around 450,000 clones, 89% were seen once, and the ten largest hold 1.7%. Treatment described: 15 to 20 received Ad26.COV2.S at low or high dose, single or two shots; 5 received placebo; per-sample allocation not given. Samples came from day 63 after the first vaccine or placebo injection. The rearrangement joins TRBV15 to TRBJ1-3, with TRBD1 as a possible D gene (5 bases). The sequenced sample was peripheral blood, obtained in a trial of Ad26.COV2.S vaccine versus placebo. This receptor was taken from a person between 18 and 65 years old who received the Ad26.COV2.S COVID-19 vaccine or a placebo. The CDR3 sequence: CATSIEGLAGNTIYF. The CDR3 DNA follows: TGTGCCACCAGCATAGAGGGGCTTGCTGGAAACACCATATATTTT.